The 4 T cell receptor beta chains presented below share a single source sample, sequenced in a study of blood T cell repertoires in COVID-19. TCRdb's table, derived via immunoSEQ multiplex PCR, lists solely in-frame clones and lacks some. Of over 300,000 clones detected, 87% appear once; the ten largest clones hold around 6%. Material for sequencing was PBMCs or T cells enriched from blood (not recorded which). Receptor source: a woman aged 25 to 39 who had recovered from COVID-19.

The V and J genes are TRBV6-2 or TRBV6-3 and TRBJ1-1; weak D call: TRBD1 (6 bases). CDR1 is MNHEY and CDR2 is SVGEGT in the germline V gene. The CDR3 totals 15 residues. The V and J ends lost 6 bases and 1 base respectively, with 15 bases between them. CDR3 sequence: CASSSPKTGNTEAFF. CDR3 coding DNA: TGTGCCAGCAGCTCACCCAAGACAGGGAACACTGAAGCTTTCTTT.

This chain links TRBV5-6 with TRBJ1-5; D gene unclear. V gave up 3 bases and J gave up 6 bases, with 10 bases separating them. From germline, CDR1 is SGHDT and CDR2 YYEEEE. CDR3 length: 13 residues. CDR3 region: CASSSAGSQPQHF. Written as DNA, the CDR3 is TGTGCCAGCAGCTCGGCAGGCAGTCAGCCCCAGCATTTT.

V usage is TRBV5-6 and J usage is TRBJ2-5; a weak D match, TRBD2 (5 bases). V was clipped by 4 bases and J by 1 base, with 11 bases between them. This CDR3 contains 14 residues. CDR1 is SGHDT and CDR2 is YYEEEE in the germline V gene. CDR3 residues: CASSRSGVQETQYF. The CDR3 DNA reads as TGTGCCAGCAGCCGATCCGGGGTCCAAGAGACCCAGTACTTC.

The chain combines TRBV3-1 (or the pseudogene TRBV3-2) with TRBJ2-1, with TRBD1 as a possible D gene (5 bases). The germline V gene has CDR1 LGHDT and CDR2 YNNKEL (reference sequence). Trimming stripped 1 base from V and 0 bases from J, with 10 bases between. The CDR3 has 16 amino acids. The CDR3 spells CASSQGGVSSYNEQFF. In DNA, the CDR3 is TGTGCCAGCAGCCAAGGGGGCGTCAGCTCCTACAATGAGCAGTTCTTC.